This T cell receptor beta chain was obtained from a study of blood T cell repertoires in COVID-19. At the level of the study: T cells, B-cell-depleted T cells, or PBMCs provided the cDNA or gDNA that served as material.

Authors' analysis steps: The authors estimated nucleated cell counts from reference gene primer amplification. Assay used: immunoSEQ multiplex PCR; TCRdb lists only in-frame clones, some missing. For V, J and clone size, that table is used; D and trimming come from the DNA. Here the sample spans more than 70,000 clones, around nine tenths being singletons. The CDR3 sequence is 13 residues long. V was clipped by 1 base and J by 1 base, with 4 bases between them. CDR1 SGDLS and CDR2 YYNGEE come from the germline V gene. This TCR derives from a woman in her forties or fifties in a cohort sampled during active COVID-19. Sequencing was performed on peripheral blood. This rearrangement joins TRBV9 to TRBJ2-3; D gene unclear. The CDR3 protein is CASSVLGTDTQYF. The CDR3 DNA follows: TGTGCCAGCAGCGTATTAGGCACAGATACGCAGTATTTT.